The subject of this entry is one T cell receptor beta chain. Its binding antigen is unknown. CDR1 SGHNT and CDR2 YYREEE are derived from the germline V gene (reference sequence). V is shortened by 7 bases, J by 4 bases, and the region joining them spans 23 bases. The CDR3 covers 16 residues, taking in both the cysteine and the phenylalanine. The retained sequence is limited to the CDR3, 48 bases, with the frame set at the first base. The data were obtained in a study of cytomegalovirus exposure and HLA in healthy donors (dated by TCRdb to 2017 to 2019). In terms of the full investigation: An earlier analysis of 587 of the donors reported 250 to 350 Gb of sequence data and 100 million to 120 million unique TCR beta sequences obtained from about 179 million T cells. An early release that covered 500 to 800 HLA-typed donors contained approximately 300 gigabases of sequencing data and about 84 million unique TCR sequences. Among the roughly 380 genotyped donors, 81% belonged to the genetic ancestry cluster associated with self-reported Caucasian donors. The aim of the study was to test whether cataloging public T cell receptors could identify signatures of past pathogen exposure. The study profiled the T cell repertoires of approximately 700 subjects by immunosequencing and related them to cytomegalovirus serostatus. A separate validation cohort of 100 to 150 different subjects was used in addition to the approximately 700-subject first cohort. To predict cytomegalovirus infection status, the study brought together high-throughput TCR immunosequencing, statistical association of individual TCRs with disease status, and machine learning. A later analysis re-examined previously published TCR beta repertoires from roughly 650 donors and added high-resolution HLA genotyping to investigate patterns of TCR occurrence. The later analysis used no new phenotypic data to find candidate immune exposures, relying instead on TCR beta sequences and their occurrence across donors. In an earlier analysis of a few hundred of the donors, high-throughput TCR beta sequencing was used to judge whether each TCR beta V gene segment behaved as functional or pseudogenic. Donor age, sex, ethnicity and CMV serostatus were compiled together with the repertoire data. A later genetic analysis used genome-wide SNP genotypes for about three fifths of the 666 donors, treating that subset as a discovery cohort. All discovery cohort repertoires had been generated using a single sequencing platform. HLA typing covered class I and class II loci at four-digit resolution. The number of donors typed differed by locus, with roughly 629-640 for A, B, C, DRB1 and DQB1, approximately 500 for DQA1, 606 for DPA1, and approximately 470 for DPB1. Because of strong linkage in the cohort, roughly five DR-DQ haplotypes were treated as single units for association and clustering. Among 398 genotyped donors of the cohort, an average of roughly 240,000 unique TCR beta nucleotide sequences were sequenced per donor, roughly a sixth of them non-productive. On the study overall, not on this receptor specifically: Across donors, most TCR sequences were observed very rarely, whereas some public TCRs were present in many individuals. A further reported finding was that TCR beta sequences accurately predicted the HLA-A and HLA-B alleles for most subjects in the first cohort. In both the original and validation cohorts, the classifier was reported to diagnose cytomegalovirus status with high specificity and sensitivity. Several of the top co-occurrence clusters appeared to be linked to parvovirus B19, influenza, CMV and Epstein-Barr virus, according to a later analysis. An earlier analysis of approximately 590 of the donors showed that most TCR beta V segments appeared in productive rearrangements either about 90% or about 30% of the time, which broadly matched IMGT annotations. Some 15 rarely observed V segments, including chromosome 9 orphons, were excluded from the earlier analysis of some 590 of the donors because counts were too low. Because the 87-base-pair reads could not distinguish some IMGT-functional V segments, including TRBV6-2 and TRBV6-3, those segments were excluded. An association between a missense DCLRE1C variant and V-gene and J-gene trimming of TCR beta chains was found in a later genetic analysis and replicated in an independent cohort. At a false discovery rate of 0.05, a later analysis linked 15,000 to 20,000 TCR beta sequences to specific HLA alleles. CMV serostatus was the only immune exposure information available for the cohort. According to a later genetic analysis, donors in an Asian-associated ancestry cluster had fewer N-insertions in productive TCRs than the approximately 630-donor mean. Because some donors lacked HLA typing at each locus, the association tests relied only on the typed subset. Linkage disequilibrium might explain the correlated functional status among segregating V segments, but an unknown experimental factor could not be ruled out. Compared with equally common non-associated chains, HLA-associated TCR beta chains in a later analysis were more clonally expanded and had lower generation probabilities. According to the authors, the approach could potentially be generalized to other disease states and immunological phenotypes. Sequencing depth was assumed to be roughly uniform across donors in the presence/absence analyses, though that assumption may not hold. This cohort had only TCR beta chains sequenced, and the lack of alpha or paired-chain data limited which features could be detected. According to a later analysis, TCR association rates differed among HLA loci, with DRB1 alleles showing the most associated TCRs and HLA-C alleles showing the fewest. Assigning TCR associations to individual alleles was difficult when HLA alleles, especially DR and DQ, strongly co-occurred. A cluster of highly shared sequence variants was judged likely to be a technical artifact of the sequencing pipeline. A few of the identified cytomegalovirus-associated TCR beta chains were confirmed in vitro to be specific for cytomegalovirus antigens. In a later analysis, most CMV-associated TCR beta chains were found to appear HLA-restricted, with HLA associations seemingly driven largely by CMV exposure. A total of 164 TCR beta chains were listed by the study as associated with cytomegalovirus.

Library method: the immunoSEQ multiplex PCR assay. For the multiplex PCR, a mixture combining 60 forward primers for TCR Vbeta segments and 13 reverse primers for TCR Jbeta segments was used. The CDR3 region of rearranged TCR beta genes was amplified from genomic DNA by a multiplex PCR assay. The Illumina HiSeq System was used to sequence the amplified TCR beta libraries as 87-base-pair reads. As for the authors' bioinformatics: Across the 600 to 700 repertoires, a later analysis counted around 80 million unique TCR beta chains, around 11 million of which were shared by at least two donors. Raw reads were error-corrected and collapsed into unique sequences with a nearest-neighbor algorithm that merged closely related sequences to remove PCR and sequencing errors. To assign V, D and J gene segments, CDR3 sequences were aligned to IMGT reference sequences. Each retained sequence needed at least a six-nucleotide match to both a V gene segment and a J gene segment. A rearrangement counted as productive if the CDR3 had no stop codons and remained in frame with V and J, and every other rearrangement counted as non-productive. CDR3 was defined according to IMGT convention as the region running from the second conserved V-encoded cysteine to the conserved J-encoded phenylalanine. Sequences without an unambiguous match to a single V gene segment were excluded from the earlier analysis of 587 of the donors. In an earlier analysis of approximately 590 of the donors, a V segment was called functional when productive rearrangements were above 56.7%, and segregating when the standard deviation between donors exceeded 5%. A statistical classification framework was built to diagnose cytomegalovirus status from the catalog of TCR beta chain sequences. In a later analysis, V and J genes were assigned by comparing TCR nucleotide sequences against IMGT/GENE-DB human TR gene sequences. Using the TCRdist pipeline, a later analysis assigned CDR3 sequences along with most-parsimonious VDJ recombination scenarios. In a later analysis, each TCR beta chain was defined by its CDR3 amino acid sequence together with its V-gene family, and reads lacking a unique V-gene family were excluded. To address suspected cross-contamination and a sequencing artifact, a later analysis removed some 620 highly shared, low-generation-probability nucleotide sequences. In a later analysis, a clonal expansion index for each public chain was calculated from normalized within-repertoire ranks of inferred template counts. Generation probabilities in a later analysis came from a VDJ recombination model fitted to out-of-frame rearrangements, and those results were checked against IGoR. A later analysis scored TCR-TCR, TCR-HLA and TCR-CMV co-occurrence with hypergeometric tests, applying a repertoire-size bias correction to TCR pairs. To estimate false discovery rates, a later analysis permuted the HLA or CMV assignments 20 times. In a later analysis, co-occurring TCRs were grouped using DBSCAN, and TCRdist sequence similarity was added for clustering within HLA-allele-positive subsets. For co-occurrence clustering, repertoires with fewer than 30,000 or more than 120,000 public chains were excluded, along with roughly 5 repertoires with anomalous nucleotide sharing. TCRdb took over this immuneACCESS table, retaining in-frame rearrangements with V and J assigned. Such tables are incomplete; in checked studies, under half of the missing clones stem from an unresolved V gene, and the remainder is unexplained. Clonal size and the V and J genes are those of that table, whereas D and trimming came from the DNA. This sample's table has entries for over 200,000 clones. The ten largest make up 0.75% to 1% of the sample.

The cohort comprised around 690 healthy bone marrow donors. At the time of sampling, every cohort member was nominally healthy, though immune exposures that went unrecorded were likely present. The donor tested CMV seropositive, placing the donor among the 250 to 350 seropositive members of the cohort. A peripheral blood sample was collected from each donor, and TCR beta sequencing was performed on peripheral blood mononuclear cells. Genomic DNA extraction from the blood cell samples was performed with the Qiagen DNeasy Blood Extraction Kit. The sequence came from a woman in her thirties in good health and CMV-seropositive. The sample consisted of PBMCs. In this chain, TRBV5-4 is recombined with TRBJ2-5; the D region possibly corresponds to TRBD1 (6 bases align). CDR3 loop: CASPSLGRGLGETQYF. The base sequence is TGTGCCAGCCCTTCTCTTGGCAGGGGTTTAGGAGAGACCCAGTACTTC.